This TCR beta chain came from a study of T cell clonality in common variable immunodeficiency. The study's findings and limits: The cause of increased CVID clonality remains unclear without subpopulation sequencing. TCRbeta clonality was increased in CVID versus healthy controls. In common variable immunodeficiency, TCR beta chains reportedly carried fewer deletions and N-nucleotide insertions.

This clone was detected many times. Its antigen remains unknown. The read is 3 residues too short to cover the CDR3 end, so that end is filled in from the germline J gene. Other nucleotide sequences from this sample produce the same CDR3. Assay used: immunoSEQ multiplex PCR; TCRdb lists only in-frame clones, some missing. This sample has more than 30,000 clones, each found more than once. V lost 1 base and J 2 bases, leaving 13 bases between the germline ends. CDR3 length equals 15 residues. The germline V gene encodes CDR1 SGHDT and CDR2 YYEEEE. The source material was peripheral blood mononuclear cells. The V call is TRBV5-6, the J call TRBJ2-7; D not certain. This clonotype was obtained from a person aged 18 to 75 in good health. The CDR3 sequence: CASSLLYNRAYEQYF. The DNA read from the CDR3 is TGTGCCAGCAGCTTGTTATATAACAGAGCCTACGAG.